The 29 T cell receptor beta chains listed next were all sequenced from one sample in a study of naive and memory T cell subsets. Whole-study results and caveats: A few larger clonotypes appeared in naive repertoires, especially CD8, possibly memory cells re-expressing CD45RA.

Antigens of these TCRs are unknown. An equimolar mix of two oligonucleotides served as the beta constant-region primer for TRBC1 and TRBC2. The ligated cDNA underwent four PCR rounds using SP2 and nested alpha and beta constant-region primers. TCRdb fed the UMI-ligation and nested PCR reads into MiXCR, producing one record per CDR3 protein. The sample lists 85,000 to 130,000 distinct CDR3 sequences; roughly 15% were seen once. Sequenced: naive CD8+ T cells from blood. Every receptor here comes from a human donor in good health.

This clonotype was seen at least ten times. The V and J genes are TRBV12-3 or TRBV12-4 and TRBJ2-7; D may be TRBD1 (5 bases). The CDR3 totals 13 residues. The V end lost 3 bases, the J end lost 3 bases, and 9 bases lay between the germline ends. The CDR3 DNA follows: TGTGCCAGCAGTTTGACCCAGGGCTACGAGCAGTACTTC. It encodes CASSLTQGYEQYF.

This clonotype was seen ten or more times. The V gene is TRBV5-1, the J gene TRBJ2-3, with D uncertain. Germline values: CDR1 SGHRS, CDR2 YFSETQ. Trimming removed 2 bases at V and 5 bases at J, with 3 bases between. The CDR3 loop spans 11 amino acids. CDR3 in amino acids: CASSFGDTQYF. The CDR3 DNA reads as TGCGCCAGCAGCTTCGGAGATACGCAGTATTTT.

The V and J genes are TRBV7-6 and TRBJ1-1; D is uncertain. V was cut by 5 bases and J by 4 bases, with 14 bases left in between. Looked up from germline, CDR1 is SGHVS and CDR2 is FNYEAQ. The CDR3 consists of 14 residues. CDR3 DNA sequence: TGTGCCAGCAGCACAAGGGTAGATGGCACTGAAGCTTTCTTT. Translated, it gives CASSTRVDGTEAFF.

CDR3: CASSEGLAEFF. The CDR3 DNA reads TGTGCCAGCAGTGAGGGACTAGCGGAGTTCTTC. V gene TRBV2 combines with J gene TRBJ2-1, with 11 bases that match TRBD2. The CDR3 loop spans 11 amino acids. Unmatched junction bases numbered 0, after V lost 3 bases and J lost 14 bases. From germline, CDR1 is SNHLY and CDR2 FYNNEI.

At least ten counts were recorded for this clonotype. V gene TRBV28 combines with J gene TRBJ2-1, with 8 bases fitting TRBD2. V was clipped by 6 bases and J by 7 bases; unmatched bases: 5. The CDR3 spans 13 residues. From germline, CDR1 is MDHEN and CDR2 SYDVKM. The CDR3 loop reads CASRRAGENEQFF. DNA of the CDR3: TGTGCCAGCAGGCGAGCGGGAGAAAATGAGCAGTTCTTC.

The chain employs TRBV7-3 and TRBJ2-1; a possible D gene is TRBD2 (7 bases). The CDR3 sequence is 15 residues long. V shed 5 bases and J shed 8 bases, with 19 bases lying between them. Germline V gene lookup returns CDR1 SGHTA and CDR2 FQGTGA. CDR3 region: CASSQGGATGDEQFF. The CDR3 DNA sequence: TGTGCCAGCAGCCAAGGGGGGGCCACCGGCGATGAGCAGTTCTTC.

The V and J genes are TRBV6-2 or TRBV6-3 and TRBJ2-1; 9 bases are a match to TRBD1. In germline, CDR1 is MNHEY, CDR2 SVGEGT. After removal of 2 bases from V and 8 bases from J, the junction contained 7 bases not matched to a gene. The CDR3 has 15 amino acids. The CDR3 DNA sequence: TGTGCCAGCAGTTACGTTTGGGACAGGGTCGATGAGCAGTTCTTC. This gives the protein CASSYVWDRVDEQFF.

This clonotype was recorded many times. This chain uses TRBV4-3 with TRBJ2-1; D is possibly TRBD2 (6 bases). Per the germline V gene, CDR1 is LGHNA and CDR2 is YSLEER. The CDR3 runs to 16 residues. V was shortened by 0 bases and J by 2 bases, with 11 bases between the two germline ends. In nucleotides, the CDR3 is TGCGCCAGCAGCCAAGATAACGGGGGAGCCTACAATGAGCAGTTCTTC. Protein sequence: CASSQDNGGAYNEQFF.

The CDR3 loop is CASSPWGPTEAFF. CDR3 DNA sequence: TGTGCCAGCAGCCCGTGGGGGCCAACTGAAGCTTTCTTT. The gene calls are TRBV5-5 and TRBJ1-1, with a weak D call TRBD1 (6 bases). The V gene lost 4 bases and the J gene lost 5 bases, with 12 bases spanning the gap. The length of the CDR3 is 13 residues. Germline V CDR1 and CDR2: SGHKS, YYEKEE (reference sequence).

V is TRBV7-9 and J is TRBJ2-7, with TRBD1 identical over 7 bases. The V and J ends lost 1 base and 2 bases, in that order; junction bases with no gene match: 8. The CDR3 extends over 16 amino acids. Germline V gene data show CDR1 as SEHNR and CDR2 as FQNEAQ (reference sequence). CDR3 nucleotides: TGTGCCAGCAGCTTAGGGGCACAGGGGCTCGCCTACGAGCAGTACTTC. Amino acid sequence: CASSLGAQGLAYEQYF.

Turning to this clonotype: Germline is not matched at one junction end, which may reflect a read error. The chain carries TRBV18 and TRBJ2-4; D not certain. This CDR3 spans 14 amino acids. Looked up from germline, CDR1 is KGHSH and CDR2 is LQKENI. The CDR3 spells CANSPPVAKNIQYF. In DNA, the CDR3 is TGTGCCAACTCACCACCGGTAGCCAAAAACATTCAGTACTTC.

The CDR3 is CASRLTAGHNQPQHF. CDR3 nucleotide sequence: TGTGCCAGCAGACTCACGGCGGGGCACAATCAGCCCCAGCATTTT. The gene calls are TRBV27 and TRBJ1-5, with D maybe TRBD1 (5 bases). The germline V gene encodes CDR1 MNHEY and CDR2 SMNVEV (reference sequence). Trimming removed 6 bases at V and 3 bases at J, with 15 bases between. The CDR3 consists of 15 residues.

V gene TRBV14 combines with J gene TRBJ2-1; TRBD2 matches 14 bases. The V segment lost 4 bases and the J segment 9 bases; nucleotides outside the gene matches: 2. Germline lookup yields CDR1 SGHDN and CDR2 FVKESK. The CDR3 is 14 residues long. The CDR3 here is CASSLGLAGGEQFF. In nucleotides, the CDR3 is TGTGCCAGCAGCCTTGGACTAGCGGGAGGTGAGCAGTTCTTC.

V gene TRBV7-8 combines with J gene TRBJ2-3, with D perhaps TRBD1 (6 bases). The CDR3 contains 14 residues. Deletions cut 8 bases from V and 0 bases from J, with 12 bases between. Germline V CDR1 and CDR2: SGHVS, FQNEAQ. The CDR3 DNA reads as TGTGCCAGCCACGCAGGGGTTAGCACAGATACGCAGTATTTT. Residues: CASHAGVSTDTQYF.

As DNA, the CDR3 is TGTGCCAGCAGTTTTTTCGCCGAATCGACAGACCTAAACTACGAGCAGTACTTC. Translating gives CASSFFAESTDLNYEQYF. J is TRBJ2-7 and V is TRBV28, with D perhaps matching TRBD1 (5 bases). V lost 3 bases to trimming and J lost 3 bases, with 24 bases between them. The CDR3 consists of 18 residues. CDR1 MDHEN and CDR2 SYDVKM come from the germline V gene.

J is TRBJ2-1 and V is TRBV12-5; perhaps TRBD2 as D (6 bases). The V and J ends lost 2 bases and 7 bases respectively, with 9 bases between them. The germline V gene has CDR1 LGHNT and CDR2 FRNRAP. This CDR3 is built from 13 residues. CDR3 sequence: CASGLTSPNEQFF. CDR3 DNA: TGTGCTAGTGGTTTGACTAGCCCGAATGAGCAGTTCTTC.

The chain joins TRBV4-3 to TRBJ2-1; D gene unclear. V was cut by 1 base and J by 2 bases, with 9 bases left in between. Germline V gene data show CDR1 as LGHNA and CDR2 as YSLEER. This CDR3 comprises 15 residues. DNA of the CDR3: TGCGCCAGCAGCCAAGGGGTAGCTCCCTACAATGAGCAGTTCTTC. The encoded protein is CASSQGVAPYNEQFF.

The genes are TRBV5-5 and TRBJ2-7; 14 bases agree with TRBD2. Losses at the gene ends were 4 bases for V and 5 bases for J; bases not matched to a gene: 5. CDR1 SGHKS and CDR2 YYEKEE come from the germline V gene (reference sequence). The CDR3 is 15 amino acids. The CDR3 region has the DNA TGTGCCAGCAGCCTATCGGGACTAGCGGGAGACGAGCAGTACTTC. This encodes CASSLSGLAGDEQYF.

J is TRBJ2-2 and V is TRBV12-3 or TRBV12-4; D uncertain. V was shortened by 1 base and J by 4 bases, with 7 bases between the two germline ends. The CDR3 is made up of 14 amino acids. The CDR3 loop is CASSLVHFTGELFF. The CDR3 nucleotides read TGTGCCAGCAGTTTAGTACACTTCACCGGGGAGCTGTTTTTT.

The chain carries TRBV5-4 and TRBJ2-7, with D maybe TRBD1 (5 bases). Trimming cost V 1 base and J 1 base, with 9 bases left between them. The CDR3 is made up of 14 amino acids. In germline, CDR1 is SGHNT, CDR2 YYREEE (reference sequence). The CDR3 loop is CASSLLTESYEQYF. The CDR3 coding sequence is TGTGCCAGCAGCTTGTTGACAGAGTCCTACGAGCAGTACTTC.

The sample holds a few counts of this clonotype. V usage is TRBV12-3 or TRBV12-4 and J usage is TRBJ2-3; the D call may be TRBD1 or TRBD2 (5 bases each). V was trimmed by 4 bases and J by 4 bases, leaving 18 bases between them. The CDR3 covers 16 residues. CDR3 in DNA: TGTGCCAGCAGTTCCCCGGGACCGACGGGCCCAGATACGCAGTATTTT. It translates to CASSSPGPTGPDTQYF.

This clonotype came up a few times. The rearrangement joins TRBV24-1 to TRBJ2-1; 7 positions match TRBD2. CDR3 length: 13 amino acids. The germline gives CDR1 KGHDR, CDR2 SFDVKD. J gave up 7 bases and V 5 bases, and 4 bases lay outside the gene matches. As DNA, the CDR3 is TGTGCCACCAGTGCAGCGGGGCTGAATGAGCAGTTCTTC. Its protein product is CATSAAGLNEQFF.

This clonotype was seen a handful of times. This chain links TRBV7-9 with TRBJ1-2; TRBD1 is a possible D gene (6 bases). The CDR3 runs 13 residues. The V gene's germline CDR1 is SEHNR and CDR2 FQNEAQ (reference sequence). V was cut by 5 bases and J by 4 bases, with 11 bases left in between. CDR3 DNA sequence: TGTGCCAGCAGCACACCGGGGGCCTATGGCTACACCTTC. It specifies CASSTPGAYGYTF. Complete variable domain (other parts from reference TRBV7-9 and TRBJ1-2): DTGVSQNPRHKITKRGQNVTFRCDPISEHNRLYWYRQTLGQGPEFLTYFQNEAQLEKSRLLSDRFSAERPKGSFSTLEIQRTEQGDSAMYLCASSTPGAYGYTFGSGTRLTVV.

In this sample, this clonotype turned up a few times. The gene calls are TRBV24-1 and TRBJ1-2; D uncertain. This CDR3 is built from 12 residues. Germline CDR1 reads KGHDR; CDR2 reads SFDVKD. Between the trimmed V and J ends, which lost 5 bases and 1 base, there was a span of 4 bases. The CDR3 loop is CATSVGNYGYTF. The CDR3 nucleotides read TGTGCCACCAGTGTCGGTAACTATGGCTACACCTTC.

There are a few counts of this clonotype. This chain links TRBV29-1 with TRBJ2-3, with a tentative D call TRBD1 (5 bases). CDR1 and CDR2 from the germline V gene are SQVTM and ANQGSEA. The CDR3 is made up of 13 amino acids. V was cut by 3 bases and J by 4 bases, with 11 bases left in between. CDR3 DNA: TGCAGCGTTGAGGTCAGGGCCCCAGATACGCAGTATTTT. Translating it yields CSVEVRAPDTQYF.

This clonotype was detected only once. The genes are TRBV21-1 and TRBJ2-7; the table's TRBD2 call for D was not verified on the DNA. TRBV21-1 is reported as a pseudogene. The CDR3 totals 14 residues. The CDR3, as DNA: TGTGCCAGCAGCAAAAGGTCGGGAGCGTACGAGCAGTACTTC. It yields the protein CASSKRSGAYEQYF.

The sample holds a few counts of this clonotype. The CDR3 DNA follows: TGTGCCAGCAGTTTGGGCCTGTCCGGGACTAGCGGGAGTATCGCAGATACGCAGTATTTT. The encoded protein is CASSLGLSGTSGSIADTQYF. The chain uses TRBV12-3 or TRBV12-4 and TRBJ2-3; 14 bases map to TRBD2. This CDR3 spans 20 amino acids. The J segment lost 4 bases and the V segment lost 3 bases, leaving 15 bases of the junction unmatched.

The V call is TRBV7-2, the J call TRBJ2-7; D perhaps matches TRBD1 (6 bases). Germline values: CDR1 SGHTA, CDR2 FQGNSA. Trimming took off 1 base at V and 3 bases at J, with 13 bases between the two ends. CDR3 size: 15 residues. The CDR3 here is CASSLVRQEIYEQYF. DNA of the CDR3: TGTGCCAGCAGCTTAGTACGACAGGAGATCTACGAGCAGTACTTC.

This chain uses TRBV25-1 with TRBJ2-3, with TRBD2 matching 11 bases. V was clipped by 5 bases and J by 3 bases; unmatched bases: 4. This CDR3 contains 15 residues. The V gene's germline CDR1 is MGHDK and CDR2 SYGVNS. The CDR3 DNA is TGTGCCAGCAGTTTACTAGCGGGAGTAACAGATACGCAGTATTTT. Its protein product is CASSLLAGVTDTQYF.